This T cell receptor beta chain was profiled in a study of blood T cell repertoires in COVID-19. Across the whole study: Italy, Spain and the United States were the sources of the convalescent and acute COVID-19 samples. PBMCs, B-cell-depleted T cells, or T cells were the source of the cDNA or gDNA that made up the material.

V was pared by 6 bases and J by 8 bases, with 10 bases of the junction left unmatched. CDR3 size: 14 residues. Germline CDR1 reads MNHEY; CDR2 reads SVGEGT. Original data processing: Estimated nucleated cell counts came from reference gene primer amplification. Sequenced by immunoSEQ multiplex PCR; TCRdb stores in-frame clones only, minus some. The V and J calls and clone size come from that table; D and trimming were worked out from the DNA. Seen here are 68,000 or so clones, around three quarters observed once, and the top ten hold less than 25%. Sequenced material: peripheral blood. The source is a human donor in a cohort sampled during active COVID-19. This chain joins TRBV6-2 or TRBV6-3 and TRBJ1-5, with 7 bases fitting TRBD1. CDR3 sequence reads: CASSSPQGWEPQHF. The CDR3 DNA sequence: TGTGCCAGCAGCTCCCCACAGGGGTGGGAGCCCCAGCATTTT.